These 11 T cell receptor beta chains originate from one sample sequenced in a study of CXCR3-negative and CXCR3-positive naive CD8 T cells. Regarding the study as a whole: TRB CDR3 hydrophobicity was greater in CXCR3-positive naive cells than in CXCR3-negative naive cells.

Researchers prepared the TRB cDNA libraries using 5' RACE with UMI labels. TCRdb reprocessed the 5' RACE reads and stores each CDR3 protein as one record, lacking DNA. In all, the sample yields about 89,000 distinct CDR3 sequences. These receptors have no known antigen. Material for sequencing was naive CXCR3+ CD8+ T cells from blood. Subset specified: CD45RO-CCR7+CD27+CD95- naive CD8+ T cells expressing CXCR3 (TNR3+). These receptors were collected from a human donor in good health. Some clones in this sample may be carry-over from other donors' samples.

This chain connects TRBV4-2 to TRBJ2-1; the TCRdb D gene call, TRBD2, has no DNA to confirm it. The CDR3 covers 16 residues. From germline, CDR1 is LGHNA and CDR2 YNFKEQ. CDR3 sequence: CASSQEAEYSYNEQFF.

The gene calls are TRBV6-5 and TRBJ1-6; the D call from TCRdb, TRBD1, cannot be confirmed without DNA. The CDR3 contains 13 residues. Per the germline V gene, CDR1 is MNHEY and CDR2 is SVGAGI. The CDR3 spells CAAGQEENSPLHF.

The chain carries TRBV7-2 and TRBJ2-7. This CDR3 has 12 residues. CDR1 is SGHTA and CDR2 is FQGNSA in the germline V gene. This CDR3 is CASSLVRYEQYF.

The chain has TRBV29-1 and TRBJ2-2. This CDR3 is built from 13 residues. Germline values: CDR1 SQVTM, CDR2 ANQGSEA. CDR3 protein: CSVEERDTGELFF.

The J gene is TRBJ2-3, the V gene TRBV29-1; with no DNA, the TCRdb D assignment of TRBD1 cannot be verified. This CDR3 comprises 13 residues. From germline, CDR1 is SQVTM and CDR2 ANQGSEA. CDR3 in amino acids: CSVEQGNTDTQYF.

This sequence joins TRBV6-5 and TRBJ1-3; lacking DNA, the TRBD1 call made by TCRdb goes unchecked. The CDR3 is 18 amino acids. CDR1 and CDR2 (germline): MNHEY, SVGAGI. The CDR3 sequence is CASSYGPGPPGVGNTIYF.

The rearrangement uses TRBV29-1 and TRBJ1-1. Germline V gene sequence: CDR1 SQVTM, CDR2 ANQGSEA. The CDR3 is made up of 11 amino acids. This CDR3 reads CSVELLGEAFF.

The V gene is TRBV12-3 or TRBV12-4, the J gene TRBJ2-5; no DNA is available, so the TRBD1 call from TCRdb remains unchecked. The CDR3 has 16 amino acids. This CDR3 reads CASSFHRGEYQETQYF.

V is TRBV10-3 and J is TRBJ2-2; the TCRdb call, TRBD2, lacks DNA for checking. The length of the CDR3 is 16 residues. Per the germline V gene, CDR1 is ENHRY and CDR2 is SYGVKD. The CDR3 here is CAISENIAGATGELFF.

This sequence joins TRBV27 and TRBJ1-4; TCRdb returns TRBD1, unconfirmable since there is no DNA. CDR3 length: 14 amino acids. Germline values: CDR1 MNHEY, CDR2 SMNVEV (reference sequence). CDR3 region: CASGRGLGNEKLFF.

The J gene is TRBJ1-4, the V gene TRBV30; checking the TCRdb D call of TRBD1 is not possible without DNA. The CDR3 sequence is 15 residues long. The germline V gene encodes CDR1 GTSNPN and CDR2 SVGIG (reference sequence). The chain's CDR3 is CAWTVPLAANEKLFF.